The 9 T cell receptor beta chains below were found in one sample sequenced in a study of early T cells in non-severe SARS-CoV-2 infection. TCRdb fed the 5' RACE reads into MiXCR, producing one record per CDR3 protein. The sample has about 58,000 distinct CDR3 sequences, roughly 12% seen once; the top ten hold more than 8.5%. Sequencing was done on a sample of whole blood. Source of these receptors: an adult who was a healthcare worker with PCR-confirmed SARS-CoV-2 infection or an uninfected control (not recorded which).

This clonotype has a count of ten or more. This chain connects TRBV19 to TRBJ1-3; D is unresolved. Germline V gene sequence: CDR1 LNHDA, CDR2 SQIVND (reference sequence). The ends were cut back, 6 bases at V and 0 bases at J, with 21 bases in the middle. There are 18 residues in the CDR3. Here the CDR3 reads CASSDPPGRHYSGNTIYF. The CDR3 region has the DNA TGTGCCAGTAGCGACCCCCCGGGCAGGCATTACTCTGGAAACACCATATATTTT.

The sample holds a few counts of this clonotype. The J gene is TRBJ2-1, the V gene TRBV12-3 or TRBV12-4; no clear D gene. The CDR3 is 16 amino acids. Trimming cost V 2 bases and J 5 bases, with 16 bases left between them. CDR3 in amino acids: CASSLPPPVGNNEQFF. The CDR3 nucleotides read TGTGCCAGCAGTTTACCCCCCCCGGTAGGGAACAATGAGCAGTTCTTC.

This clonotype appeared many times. CDR3 protein: CASSGTSGDTDTQYF. CDR3 DNA: TGTGCCAGCAGTGGGACTAGCGGGGACACAGATACGCAGTATTTT. The chain recombines TRBV2 with TRBJ2-3, with 12 bases identical to TRBD2. V lost 4 bases to trimming and J lost 2 bases; unmatched junction nucleotides: 1. CDR1 SNHLY and CDR2 FYNNEI come from the germline V gene. The CDR3 sequence is 15 residues long.

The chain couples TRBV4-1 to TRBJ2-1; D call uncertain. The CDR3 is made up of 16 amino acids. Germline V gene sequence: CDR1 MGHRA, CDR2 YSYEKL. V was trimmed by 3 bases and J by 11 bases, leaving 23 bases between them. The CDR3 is CASSQEPSWALGKQFF. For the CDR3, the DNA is TGCGCCAGCAGCCAGGAGCCTTCATGGGCCCTGGGGAAGCAGTTCTTC.

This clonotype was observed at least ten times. CDR3 nucleotides: TGTGCCACCCGGCGGGATGAGCCAGATACGCAGTATTTT. Protein sequence: CATRRDEPDTQYF. This chain joins TRBV24-1 and TRBJ2-3, with D tentatively TRBD2 (6 bases). V lost 9 bases, J lost 4 bases, and 13 bases lay in between. Looked up from germline, CDR1 is KGHDR and CDR2 is SFDVKD. This CDR3 is 13 amino acids long.

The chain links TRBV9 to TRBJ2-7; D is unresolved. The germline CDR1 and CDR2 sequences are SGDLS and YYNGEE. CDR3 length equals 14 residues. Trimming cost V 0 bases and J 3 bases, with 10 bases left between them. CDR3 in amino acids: CASSVEWQNYEQYF. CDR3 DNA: TGTGCCAGCAGCGTAGAGTGGCAGAACTACGAGCAGTACTTC.

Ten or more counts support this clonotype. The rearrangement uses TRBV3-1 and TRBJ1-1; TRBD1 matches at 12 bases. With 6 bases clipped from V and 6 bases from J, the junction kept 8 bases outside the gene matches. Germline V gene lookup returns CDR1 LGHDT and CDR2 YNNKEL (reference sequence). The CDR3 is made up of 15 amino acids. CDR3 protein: CASRGFGTGGAEAFF. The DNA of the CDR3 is TGTGCCAGCAGGGGATTTGGGACAGGGGGCGCTGAAGCTTTCTTT.

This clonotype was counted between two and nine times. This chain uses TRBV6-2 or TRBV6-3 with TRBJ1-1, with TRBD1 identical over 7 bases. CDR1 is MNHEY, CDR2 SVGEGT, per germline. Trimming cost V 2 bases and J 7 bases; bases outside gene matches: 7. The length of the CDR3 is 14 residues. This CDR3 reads CASSYQGGRGEAFF. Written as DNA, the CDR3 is TGTGCCAGCAGTTACCAGGGGGGGCGAGGTGAAGCTTTCTTT.

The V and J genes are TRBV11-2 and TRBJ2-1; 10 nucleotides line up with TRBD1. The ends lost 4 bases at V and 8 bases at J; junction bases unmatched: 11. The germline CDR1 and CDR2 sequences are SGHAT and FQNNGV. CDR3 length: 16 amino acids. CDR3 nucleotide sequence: TGTGCCAGCAGCTCCTCCGTAGGGACAGGGGTCGATGAGCAGTTCTTC. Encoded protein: CASSSSVGTGVDEQFF.